The rows below give T cell receptor beta chains drawn from one sample of a study of blood T cell repertoires in COVID-19. Libraries were prepared by immunoSEQ multiplex PCR; TCRdb keeps only in-frame clonotypes and omits some of them. The sample includes approximately 300,000 clones, 87% seen only once; the top ten take 1%. Sequences were obtained from peripheral blood. These receptors all come from a man aged 45-65 years with active or convalescent COVID-19. Both conserved end residues are part of each CDR3. The D gene is left open where the match is weak. Clone sizes are given selectively: once, few, many, or a class where the clone is expanded.

J gene,CDR3 length,clone size,D gene,V gene,CDR3 protein,CDR3 DNA
TRBJ1-6,15,few,TRBD1,TRBV7-8,CASSLDTGDNSPLHF,TGTGCCAGCAGCTTAGATACAGGGGATAATTCACCCCTCCACTTT
TRBJ2-7,13,.,TRBD1,TRBV29-1,CSAARDRGYEQYF,TGCAGCGCCGCCAGGGACAGGGGTTACGAGCAGTACTTC
TRBJ1-3,16,many,.,TRBV2,CASSDGQPGVGNTIYF,TGTGCCAGCAGTGATGGACAGCCTGGCGTTGGAAACACCATATATTTT
TRBJ1-6,14,.,.,TRBV15,CATSRNMGQSPLHF,TGTGCCACCAGCAGAAACATGGGGCAATCACCCCTCCACTTT
TRBJ2-3,15,.,TRBD2,TRBV5-1,CASSTLAGRVDTQYF,TGCGCCAGCAGCACCCTAGCGGGGCGGGTAGATACGCAGTATTTT
TRBJ1-4,14,.,TRBD1,TRBV28,CASSFTGASEKLFF,TGTGCCAGCAGTTTCACAGGGGCGTCTGAAAAACTGTTTTTT
TRBJ1-1,13,.,.,TRBV6-2/TRBV6-3,CASSRLGNTEAFF,TGTGCCAGCAGCCGTCTCGGGAACACTGAAGCTTTCTTT
TRBJ2-5,15,.,TRBD1,TRBV6-5,CASNASPDRAGTQYF,TGTGCCAGCAATGCCAGCCCGGACAGGGCGGGGACCCAGTACTTC
TRBJ1-2,12,.,.,TRBV10-3,CAISGTEYGYTF,TGTGCCATCAGTGGGACAGAGTATGGCTACACCTTC
TRBJ1-2,16,.,TRBD1,TRBV6-5,CASSYSSGGGHYGYTF,TGTGCCAGCAGTTACTCGTCTGGAGGGGGCCACTATGGCTACACCTTC
TRBJ2-2,16,once,TRBD1,TRBV5-4,CASSAMDRGNTGELFF,TGTGCCAGCAGCGCTATGGACAGGGGGAACACCGGGGAGCTGTTTTTT
TRBJ1-2,13,.,TRBD1,TRBV6-5,CASRGTGRRGYTF,TGTGCCAGCAGGGGGACAGGGAGGCGTGGCTACACCTTC
TRBJ2-3,14,.,TRBD1,TRBV5-1,CASSIGQGTDTQYF,TGCGCCAGCAGCATAGGACAGGGCACAGATACGCAGTATTTT
TRBJ2-5,16,.,TRBD2,TRBV7-9,CASEGTAGGKQETQYF,TGTGCCAGCGAGGGGACAGCGGGGGGTAAACAAGAGACCCAGTACTTC
TRBJ1-2,15,.,.,TRBV2,CASSGTAGGHYGYTF,TGTGCCAGCAGTGGGACGGCGGGGGGCCACTATGGCTACACCTTC
TRBJ1-6,15,.,.,TRBV19,CASSITGLPTSPLHF,TGTGCCAGTAGTATTACAGGTCTTCCCACTTCACCCCTCCACTTT
TRBJ2-5,15,.,TRBD2,TRBV11-1,CASSLRSGNSETQYF,TGTGCCAGCAGCTTGCGGAGCGGGAACAGTGAGACCCAGTACTTC
TRBJ2-3,15,.,.,TRBV7-2,CASSLGGQATDTQYF,TGTGCCAGCAGCCTAGGTGGGCAGGCCACAGATACGCAGTATTTT
TRBJ2-7,14,.,.,TRBV6-5,CASSTTSLFYEQYF,TGTGCCAGCAGCACCACTAGTCTGTTCTACGAGCAGTACTTC
TRBJ2-5,14,.,.,TRBV3-1/TRBV3-2,CASSPRGAGETQYF,TGTGCCAGCAGTCCCCGGGGGGCGGGGGAGACCCAGTACTTC